One and the same sample provided the 21 T cell receptor beta chains below, sequenced in a study of T cells in tuberculosis. The protocol was immunoSEQ multiplex PCR, while the TCRdb copy is restricted to in-frame clones and leaves out a portion. In the table there are tens of thousands of clones, approximately 90% of which are singletons. The specimen was PBMCs. The source of these receptors is a donor aged 10-35 years with latent tuberculosis or without tuberculosis infection.

The chain couples TRBV14 to TRBJ2-3; D ambiguous. The germline CDR1 and CDR2 sequences are SGHDN and FVKESK. The CDR3 loop spans 16 amino acids. With 4 bases removed from V and 2 bases from J, the gap between germline ends came to 16 bases. The CDR3 spells CASSLTPRHYTDTQYF. The CDR3 DNA reads as TGTGCCAGCAGCCTTACCCCACGGCACTACACAGATACGCAGTATTTT.

This clone has only a few counts. The DNA for the CDR3 is TGTGCCAGCAGTTTCGCGGGAGTGGCAGATACGCAGTATTTT. Amino acids: CASSFAGVADTQYF. This sequence joins TRBV28 and TRBJ2-3; 7 nucleotides align to TRBD2. This CDR3 spans 14 amino acids. V was clipped by 3 bases and J by 4 bases; unmatched bases: 4. Germline-derived CDR1 and CDR2 are MDHEN and SYDVKM.

This chain links TRBV5-1 with TRBJ1-4; TRBD1 matches at 9 bases. Germline-derived CDR1 and CDR2 are SGHRS and YFSETQ. The CDR3 has 16 amino acids. The ends lost 5 bases at V and 1 base at J; junction bases unmatched: 6. CDR3 DNA: TGCGCCAGCAGTGTGACAGGGGGGGTAACTAATGAAAAACTGTTTTTT. It specifies CASSVTGGVTNEKLFF.

The rearrangement uses TRBV5-6 and TRBJ2-7, with 11 bases identical to TRBD1. With V trimmed by 4 bases and J by 3 bases, 3 bases remained unmatched. Germline V gene sequence: CDR1 SGHDT, CDR2 YYEEEE. The CDR3 has 14 residues. CDR3 coding DNA: TGTGCCAGCAGCCCGGGACAGGGGGACTACGAGCAGTACTTC. This translates into CASSPGQGDYEQYF.

The rearrangement joins TRBV7-9 to TRBJ1-6, with D perhaps TRBD1 (5 bases). Germline-derived CDR1 and CDR2 are SEHNR and FQNEAQ (reference sequence). The CDR3 is 14 amino acids. The V end was cut by 8 bases, the J end by 9 bases, with 17 bases between. Here the CDR3 reads CASGLPGLGSPLHF. The CDR3 coding sequence is TGTGCCAGCGGGCTTCCAGGGTTGGGTTCACCCCTCCACTTT.

The chain is built from TRBV5-5 and TRBJ2-2; the match to TRBD2 covers 12 bases. Germline CDR1 SGHKS, CDR2 YYEKEE (reference sequence). The CDR3 extends over 17 amino acids. The ends lost 3 bases at V and 0 bases at J; junction bases unmatched: 3. The CDR3 region is CASSWGLAGPNTGELFF. CDR3 nucleotides: TGTGCCAGCAGCTGGGGACTAGCGGGTCCGAACACCGGGGAGCTGTTTTTT.

The chain is built from TRBV15 and TRBJ2-7, with a weak D call TRBD1 (7 bases). Germline assignment: CDR1 LNHNV and CDR2 YYDKDF (reference sequence). The V end lost 1 base, the J end lost 5 bases, and 18 bases lay between the germline ends. There are 16 residues in the CDR3. The CDR3 is CATSRARGRWGDEQYF. DNA of the CDR3: TGTGCCACCAGCAGAGCCAGGGGGAGATGGGGGGACGAGCAGTACTTC.

The chain joins TRBV6-5 to TRBJ2-7; D perhaps matches TRBD2 (5 bases). There are 14 residues in the CDR3. Germline V CDR1 and CDR2: MNHEY, SVGAGI. V was shortened by 2 bases and J by 0 bases, with 8 bases between the two germline ends. The CDR3 spells CASSYGTSSYEQYF. In DNA form, the CDR3 reads TGTGCCAGCAGTTACGGTACTAGCTCCTACGAGCAGTACTTC.

V usage is TRBV2 and J usage is TRBJ1-2; D remains unclear. CDR3 length: 11 residues. Germline values: CDR1 SNHLY, CDR2 FYNNEI. Trimming took 10 bases from V and 4 from J, leaving 10 bases between them. The CDR3 DNA follows: TGTGCCAAAAGTAACGGCTATGGCTACACCTTC. Translating it yields CAKSNGYGYTF.

The chain links TRBV11-2 to TRBJ2-7, with D possibly matching TRBD2 (5 bases). This CDR3 is built from 13 residues. Looked up from germline, CDR1 is SGHAT and CDR2 is FQNNGV. V was shortened by 9 bases and J by 0 bases, with 12 bases between the two germline ends. CDR3 DNA sequence: TGTGCCAGTCGGGGTGGTTACTCCTACGAGCAGTACTTC. Amino acids: CASRGGYSYEQYF.

DNA of the CDR3: TGTGCCAGCAGCTCTAGGGAAGGACAGGGGGCGCCTTTCGTGGGCTACACCTTC. Amino acids: CASSSREGQGAPFVGYTF. The chain joins TRBV7-9 to TRBJ1-2, with 11 bases identical to TRBD1. Unmatched junction bases numbered 18, after V lost 4 bases and J lost 8 bases. The CDR3 has 18 amino acids. Looked up from germline, CDR1 is SEHNR and CDR2 is FQNEAQ (reference sequence).

The chain combines TRBV9 with TRBJ1-2; 10 bases agree with TRBD1. CDR1 is SGDLS, CDR2 YYNGEE, per germline. Losses at the gene ends were 0 bases for V and 9 bases for J; bases not matched to a gene: 11. There are 16 residues in the CDR3. The CDR3 here is CASSVDIRTGGFSYTF. DNA for the CDR3: TGTGCCAGCAGCGTAGACATTCGGACAGGGGGGTTTAGCTACACCTTC.

The chain combines TRBV6-1 with TRBJ1-5; 9 bases map to TRBD1. The J segment lost 6 bases and the V segment lost 6 bases, leaving 6 bases of the junction unmatched. CDR1 and CDR2 from the germline V gene are MNHNS and SASEGT. The CDR3 sequence is 14 residues long. The CDR3 reads CASSRTGEAQPQHF. The CDR3 DNA reads TGTGCCAGCAGCCGGACAGGGGAGGCTCAGCCCCAGCATTTT.

V is TRBV10-3 and J is TRBJ2-1; TRBD2 is a possible D gene (6 bases). Between the trimmed V and J ends, which lost 11 bases and 0 bases, there was a span of 17 bases. Germline lookup yields CDR1 ENHRY and CDR2 SYGVKD. CDR3 length: 15 residues. The CDR3 is CAASPGLRSYNEQFF. The DNA of the CDR3 is TGTGCCGCATCTCCGGGACTCCGCTCCTACAATGAGCAGTTCTTC.

The rearrangement links TRBV4-3 to TRBJ1-5; 7 bases fit TRBD1. The junction had 8 bases not matched to a gene; V was cut back by 0 bases and J by 6 bases. Germline-derived CDR1 and CDR2 are LGHNA and YSLEER. The CDR3 sequence is 16 residues long. The CDR3 region is CASSQDHRGWRQPQHF. In DNA form, the CDR3 reads TGCGCCAGCAGCCAAGATCACAGGGGATGGCGTCAGCCCCAGCATTTT.

This sequence joins TRBV11-2 and TRBJ2-3, with D perhaps TRBD1 (5 bases). V lost 1 base and J lost 4, with 15 bases in between. This CDR3 spans 16 amino acids. In germline, CDR1 is SGHAT, CDR2 FQNNGV. The chain's CDR3 is CASSLGVRAESDTQYF. CDR3 DNA: TGTGCCAGCAGCTTAGGAGTCAGGGCCGAGTCAGATACGCAGTATTTT.

This sequence joins TRBV6-4 and TRBJ2-1, with 9 bases matching TRBD2. CDR3 length: 16 amino acids. Trimming at V came to 5 bases and at J to 5 bases, leaving 10 bases not matched to a gene. Germline lookup yields CDR1 MRHNA and CDR2 SNTAGT. The DNA of the CDR3 is TGTGCCAGCAGTAAGATTGGGACTAGCAGAAACAATGAGCAGTTCTTC. This encodes CASSKIGTSRNNEQFF.

The rearrangement uses TRBV6-6 and TRBJ1-1; 8 bases match TRBD1. V shed 6 bases and J 10 bases; nucleotides not matched to a gene: 13. Germline-derived CDR1 and CDR2 are MNHNY and SVGAGI (reference sequence). The CDR3 totals 14 residues. In DNA form, the CDR3 reads TGTGCCAGCAGCCGCCTCGGGACAGGTACGCCAGCTTTCTTT. Amino acid sequence: CASSRLGTGTPAFF.

The chain is built from TRBV11-2 and TRBJ2-7; 8 bases agree with TRBD2. This CDR3 contains 14 residues. V was clipped by 4 bases and J by 4 bases; unmatched bases: 6. Germline V gene sequence: CDR1 SGHAT, CDR2 FQNNGV. CDR3 amino acids: CASSSGTRGYEQYF. The CDR3 DNA is TGTGCCAGCAGCTCCGGGACTAGAGGTTACGAGCAGTACTTC.

This chain joins TRBV4-1 and TRBJ2-1, with 10 bases fitting TRBD2. The CDR3 is 17 residues long. CDR1 and CDR2 from the germline V gene are MGHRA and YSYEKL. V dropped 2 bases and J dropped 8; count of bases not matched to a gene: 12. Written as DNA, the CDR3 is TGCGCCAGCAGCCAATACCTAAGCGGGGGGGTTACAGATGAGCAGTTCTTC. Translating gives CASSQYLSGGVTDEQFF.

V and J are TRBV29-1 and TRBJ1-2; no firm D call. Germline V gene lookup returns CDR1 SQVTM and CDR2 ANQGSEA. V was pared by 7 bases and J by 6 bases, with 18 bases between. The CDR3 sequence is 13 residues long. The CDR3 DNA follows: TGCAGCGACTCGCTGGGAGAGGCCGATGGCTACACCTTC. Its protein is CSDSLGEADGYTF.